This is a list of T cell receptor beta chains from one sample in a study of spatial heterogeneity in lung cancer. TCRdb passed the 5' RACE reads through MiXCR, listing each CDR3 protein once. The table includes around 23,000 distinct CDR3 sequences, roughly 4.6% detected once. This material consisted of PBMCs, taken at surgery. The source of these receptors is a male donor with early-stage non-small cell lung cancer. Both conserved end residues are part of each CDR3. D genes are given only for firm matches. Clone size appears in some rows only: once, few, many, or a class for an expanded clone.

cdr3_aa cdr3_nt clone_size j_call d_call v_call
CASSLDPVGYGYTF TGTGCCAGCAGCTTGGACCCCGTAGGGTATGGCTACACCTTC many TRBJ1-2 - TRBV5-4
CASSLGTARTDTQYF TGTGCCAGCAGCTTAGGGACAGCCCGCACAGATACGCAGTATTTT many TRBJ2-3 - TRBV7-2
CASSPREVLWTDTQYF TGTGCCAGCAGTCCTAGGGAGGTCCTGTGGACAGATACGCAGTATTTT many TRBJ2-3 - TRBV6-1
CASSQVDLDTQYF TGTGCCAGCAGCCAAGTCGACCTGGATACGCAGTATTTT - TRBJ2-3 - TRBV4-2
CASSLEAGTYTF TGTGCCAGCAGCTTGGAGGCAGGGACCTACACCTTC many TRBJ1-2 - TRBV5-4
CASSLDGKGIDTQYF TGTGCCAGCAGCCTCGACGGGAAAGGCATAGATACGCAGTATTTT many TRBJ2-3 - TRBV28
CASSYTSGQGNYEQYF TGTGCCAGCAGTTACACGTCGGGACAGGGTAACTACGAGCAGTACTTC many TRBJ2-7 TRBD1 TRBV6-5
CASSTYQETQYF TGTGCCAGCAGCACGTACCAAGAGACCCAGTACTTC many TRBJ2-5 - TRBV7-2
CASSPWAVSSYEQYF TGTGCCAGCAGCCCGTGGGCGGTCAGCTCCTACGAGCAGTACTTC many TRBJ2-7 - TRBV7-2
CASSPIDSLYEQYF TGTGCCAGCTCACCAATCGACAGCTTGTACGAGCAGTACTTC many TRBJ2-7 - TRBV18
CASTDLDSPLHF TGTGCCAGCACCGACCTTGATTCACCCCTCCACTTT many TRBJ1-6 - TRBV28
CAWSGLGRRDRELFF TGTGCCTGGAGTGGTCTGGGTAGGAGGGACCGGGAGCTGTTTTTT many TRBJ2-2 - TRBV30
CAISPGLGTDTQYF TGTGCCATCAGTCCTGGACTCGGCACAGATACGCAGTATTTT many TRBJ2-3 - TRBV10-3
CASSKSTLAGGPNEQFF TGTGCCAGCAGCAAATCCACTTTAGCGGGAGGGCCCAATGAGCAGTTCTTC many TRBJ2-1 TRBD2 TRBV27
CASSFVGSQEGYGYTF TGTGCCAGCAGCTTTGTTGGGAGTCAGGAGGGCTATGGCTACACCTTC many TRBJ1-2 - TRBV7-9
CASSLAPSGGTGMETQYF TGTGCCAGCAGCTTAGCGCCTAGCGGGGGAACCGGGATGGAGACCCAGTACTTC many TRBJ2-5 TRBD2 TRBV7-2
CASSFGVRTGELFF TGTGCCAGCAGTTTCGGGGTGCGGACCGGGGAGCTGTTTTTT many TRBJ2-2 - TRBV27
CSVQRTGSEQYF TGCAGCGTCCAAAGGACAGGGAGCGAGCAGTACTTC many TRBJ2-7 TRBD1 TRBV29-1
CASSLEGQGLAGYTF TGTGCCAGCAGCTTAGAAGGACAGGGGCTTGCAGGCTACACCTTC many TRBJ1-2 TRBD1 TRBV11-2
CSARSASSGTDTQYF TGCAGTGCTAGGAGTGCTAGCTCGGGCACAGATACGCAGTATTTT many TRBJ2-3 - TRBV20-1
CAWGTGLQETQYF TGTGCCTGGGGGACGGGACTCCAAGAGACCCAGTACTTC many TRBJ2-5 - TRBV30
CASSLLGGRANIQYF TGTGCCAGCAGCTTATTAGGCGGGAGAGCGAACATTCAGTACTTC many TRBJ2-4 TRBD2 TRBV7-2
CASSGAGASYNEQFF TGTGCCAGCAGTGGGGCAGGGGCTTCCTACAATGAGCAGTTCTTC many TRBJ2-1 - TRBV25-1
CASITGGTGAEQYF TGTGCCAGCATCACGGGGGGTACAGGGGCCGAGCAGTACTTC many TRBJ2-7 - TRBV28
CASSSTLLAGGSNEQFF TGCGCCAGCAGCTCCACCCTTCTAGCGGGAGGCAGCAATGAGCAGTTCTTC few TRBJ2-1 TRBD2 TRBV5-1
CASSFPNTEAFF TGTGCCAGCAGCTTCCCCAACACTGAAGCTTTCTTT many TRBJ1-1 - TRBV7-9
CASSPPRTANEKLFF TGTGCCAGCAGCCCACCCCGGACAGCTAATGAAAAACTGTTTTTT - TRBJ1-4 - TRBV3-1
CASSSVGQGSYEQYF TGTGCCAGCAGCTCCGTTGGACAGGGGTCCTACGAGCAGTACTTC many TRBJ2-7 TRBD1 TRBV7-9
CASSQAGTHDQPQHF TGTGCCAGCAGCCAAGCGGGGACACATGATCAGCCCCAGCATTTT many TRBJ1-5 - TRBV5-5
CASSPPTGIGEQYF TGTGCCAGCTCACCACCGACAGGGATCGGCGAGCAGTACTTC - TRBJ2-7 TRBD1 TRBV18
CASTDSSRGYTF TGTGCCAGCACGGACAGCTCGAGAGGCTACACCTTC many TRBJ1-2 - TRBV28
CASNRLDKNTEAFF TGTGCCAGCAATAGACTGGACAAGAACACTGAAGCTTTCTTT many TRBJ1-1 - TRBV12-3/TRBV12-4
CASSLGVSFYNEQFF TGTGCCAGCAGCTTGGGGGTCAGTTTTTACAATGAGCAGTTCTTC many TRBJ2-1 - TRBV5-5
CASRDTGTHGPQHF TGTGCCAGCAGGGATACGGGGACCCATGGGCCCCAGCATTTT - TRBJ1-5 - TRBV12-3/TRBV12-4
CASSLGTSGGYNEQFF TGTGCCAGCAGCTTGGGGACTAGCGGGGGCTACAATGAGCAGTTCTTC many TRBJ2-1 TRBD2 TRBV11-2
CASSLGQGTNYGYTF TGTGCCAGCAGTTTAGGGCAGGGGACTAACTATGGCTACACCTTC - TRBJ1-2 - TRBV12-3/TRBV12-4
CASNPGAGPSPQHF TGTGCCAGTAATCCCGGGGCAGGTCCCTCGCCCCAGCATTTT many TRBJ1-5 - TRBV19
CASSLGQGDEEQFF TGCGCCAGCAGCTTGGGCCAGGGCGACGAGGAGCAGTTCTTC many TRBJ2-1 - TRBV5-1
CASSLTYRAGETQYF TGTGCCAGCAGCTTAACCTACAGGGCTGGGGAGACCCAGTACTTC many TRBJ2-5 - TRBV7-2
CASSPPYLSGANVLTF TGTGCCAGCTCACCACCTTATTTATCTGGGGCCAACGTCCTGACTTTC many TRBJ2-6 - TRBV18
CSAGEGGGLGKNEQFF TGCAGTGCTGGAGAAGGGGGTGGACTAGGAAAAAATGAGCAGTTCTTC many TRBJ2-1 - TRBV20-1
CASSLRDTEAFF TGTGCCAGCAGCCTGAGGGACACTGAAGCTTTCTTT - TRBJ1-1 - TRBV28
CAWSKTGGTGELFF TGTGCCTGGAGCAAAACGGGGGGCACCGGGGAGCTGTTTTTT many TRBJ2-2 TRBD2 TRBV30